The TCR beta chain under discussion was sequenced for a study of T cell repertoires in cytomegalovirus infection. The wider study: Newly reported HLA-C-restricted and thoroughly characterized HLA-B-restricted CMV epitopes were employed. An indication of both CMV infection and matching HLA type came from public TCR beta signatures. The study's findings and limits: CMV-specific TCR beta clonotypes restricted by HLA-C were the ones dominating the ex vivo response. Carriers of CMV and the relevant HLA type were discriminated by public TCR beta frequency.

The CDR3 has 13 amino acids. Per the germline V gene, CDR1 is SNHLY and CDR2 is FYNNEI. V shed 3 bases, J shed 8 bases, and the junction held 5 bases outside the gene matches. On this clonotype: Its antigen is still unknown.

TCRdb reanalysed the reads using MiXCR and keeps one entry per CDR3 protein. The sample shows fewer than 350,000 distinct CDR3 sequences, just under 30% of them seen only once. The sequencing here drew on cultured PBMCs, taken from culture after CMV antigen stimulation. This chain uses TRBV2 with TRBJ1-1; TRBD1 aligns across 8 bases. This TCR was recovered from a human donor in good health (CMV status not recorded). Some clones in this sample may be carry-over from other donors' samples. The CDR3 nucleotides are TGTGCCAGCAGTGAGTCAAGACAGGGGGAAGCTTTCTTT. Encoded protein: CASSESRQGEAFF.